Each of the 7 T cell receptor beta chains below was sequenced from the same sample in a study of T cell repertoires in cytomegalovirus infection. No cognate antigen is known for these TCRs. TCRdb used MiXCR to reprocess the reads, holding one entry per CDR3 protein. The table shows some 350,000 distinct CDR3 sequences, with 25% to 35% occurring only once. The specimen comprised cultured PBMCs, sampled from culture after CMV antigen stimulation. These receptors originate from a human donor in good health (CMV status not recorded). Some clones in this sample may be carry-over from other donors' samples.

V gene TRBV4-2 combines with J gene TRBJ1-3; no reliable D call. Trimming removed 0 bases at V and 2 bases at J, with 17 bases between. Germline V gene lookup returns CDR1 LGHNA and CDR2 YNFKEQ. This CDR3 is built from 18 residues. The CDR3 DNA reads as TGTGCCAGCAGCCAAGAGTCAGGCGAGGGATTGGCTGGAAACACCATATATTTT. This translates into CASSQESGEGLAGNTIYF.

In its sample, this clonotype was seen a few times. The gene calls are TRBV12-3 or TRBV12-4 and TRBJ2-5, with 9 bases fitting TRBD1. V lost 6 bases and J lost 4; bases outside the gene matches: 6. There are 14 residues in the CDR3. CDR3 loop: CASSKTGGRETQYF. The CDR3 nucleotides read TGTGCCAGCAGCAAAACAGGGGGCCGAGAGACCCAGTACTTC.

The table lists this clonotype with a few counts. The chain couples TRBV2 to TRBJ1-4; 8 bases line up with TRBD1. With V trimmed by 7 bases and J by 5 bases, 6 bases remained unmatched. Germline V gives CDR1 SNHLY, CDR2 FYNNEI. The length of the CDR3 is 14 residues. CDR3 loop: CASMPGTGNEKLFF. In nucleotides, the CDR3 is TGTGCCAGCATGCCCGGGACAGGAAATGAAAAACTGTTTTTT. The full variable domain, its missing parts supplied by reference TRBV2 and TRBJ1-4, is EPEVTQTPSHQVTQMGQEVILRCVPISNHLYFYWYRQILGQKVEFLVSFYNNEISEKSEIFDDQFSVERPDGSNFTLKIRSTKLEDSAMYFCASMPGTGNEKLFFGSGTQLSVL.

The CDR3 protein is CATSTYTEAFF. The DNA for the CDR3 is TGTGCCACCAGCACATACACTGAAGCTTTCTTT. The V call is TRBV15, the J call TRBJ1-1, with D hard to call. Trimming took off 4 bases at V and 3 bases at J, with 3 bases between the two ends. Per the germline V gene, CDR1 is LNHNV and CDR2 is YYDKDF (reference sequence). The CDR3 has 11 residues.

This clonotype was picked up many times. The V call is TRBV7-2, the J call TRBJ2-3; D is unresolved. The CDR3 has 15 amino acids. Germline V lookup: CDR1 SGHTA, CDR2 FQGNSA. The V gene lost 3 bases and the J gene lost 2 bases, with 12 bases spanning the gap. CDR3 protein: CASSFFSRFTDTQYF. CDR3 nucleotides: TGTGCCAGCAGCTTTTTCTCGAGGTTCACAGATACGCAGTATTTT.

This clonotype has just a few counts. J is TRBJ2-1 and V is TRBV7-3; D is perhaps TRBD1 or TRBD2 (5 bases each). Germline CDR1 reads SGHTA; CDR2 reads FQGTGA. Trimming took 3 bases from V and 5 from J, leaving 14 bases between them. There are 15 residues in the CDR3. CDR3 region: CASSLGTGSNNEQFF. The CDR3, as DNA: TGTGCCAGCAGCTTGGGGACGGGCTCGAACAATGAGCAGTTCTTC. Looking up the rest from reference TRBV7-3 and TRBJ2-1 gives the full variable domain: GAGVSQTPSNKVTEKGKYVELRCDPISGHTALYWYRQSLGQGPEFLIYFQGTGAADDSGLPNDRFFAVRPEGSVSTLKIQRTERGDSAVYLCASSLGTGSNNEQFFGPGTRLTVL.

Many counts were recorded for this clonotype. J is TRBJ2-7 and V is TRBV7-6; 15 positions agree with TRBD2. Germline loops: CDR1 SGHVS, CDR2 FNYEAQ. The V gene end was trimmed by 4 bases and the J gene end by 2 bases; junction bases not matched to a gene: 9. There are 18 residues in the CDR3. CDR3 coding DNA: TGTGCCAGCAGCTCAGTGGGGACTAGCGGGGGGACCACCTACGAGCAGTACTTC. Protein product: CASSSVGTSGGTTYEQYF.